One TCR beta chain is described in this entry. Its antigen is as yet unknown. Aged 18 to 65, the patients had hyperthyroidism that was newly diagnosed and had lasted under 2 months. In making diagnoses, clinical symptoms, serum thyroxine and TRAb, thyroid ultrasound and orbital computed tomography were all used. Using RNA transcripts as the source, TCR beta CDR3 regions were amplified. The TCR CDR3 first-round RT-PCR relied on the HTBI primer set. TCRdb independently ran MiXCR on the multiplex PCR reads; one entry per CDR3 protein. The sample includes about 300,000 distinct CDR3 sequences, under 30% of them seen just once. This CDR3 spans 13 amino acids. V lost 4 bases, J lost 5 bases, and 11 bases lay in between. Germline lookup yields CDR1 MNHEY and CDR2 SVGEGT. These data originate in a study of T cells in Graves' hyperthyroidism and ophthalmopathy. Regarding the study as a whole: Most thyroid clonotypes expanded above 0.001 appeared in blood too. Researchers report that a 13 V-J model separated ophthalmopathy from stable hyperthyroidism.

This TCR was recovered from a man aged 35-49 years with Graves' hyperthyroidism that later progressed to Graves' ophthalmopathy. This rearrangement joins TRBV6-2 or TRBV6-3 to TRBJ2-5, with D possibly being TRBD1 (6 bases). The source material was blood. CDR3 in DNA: TGTGCCAGCAGTTCCGACAGGTCGGAGACCCAGTACTTC. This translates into CASSSDRSETQYF.